This T cell receptor beta chain was sequenced in a study of CD8+ T cells in alopecia areata. At the level of the study: Tofacitinib administration to treated patients was oral, at 5 to 10 mg twice daily. People stayed on tofacitinib for 6 to 18 months, then stopped the drug for 6 months.

T lymphocytes (CD4+ and CD8+) were sorted from PBMCs. With respect to this clone: What it binds is unknown.

Study-wide results and limits: Lesional scalp, especially alopecia totalis/universalis, showed higher clonality than normal scalp.

Reverse transcription of extracted RNA yielded cDNA, which provided the sequencing template. Using immunoSEQ multiplex PCR, the repertoire was profiled, and TCRdb retains in-frame clones only, with some absent. Among 75,000 to 100,000 clones listed, 35% to 50% were seen once. The specimen was CD4+ T cells sorted from blood. This TCR derives from a human donor with alopecia areata.

CDR3 DNA: TGTGCCTGGATGGGGACAGGGGAGAGCGGCTACACCTTC. Translated: CAWMGTGESGYTF. The chain combines TRBV30 with TRBJ1-2, with 10 nucleotides matching TRBD1. Germline-derived CDR1 and CDR2 are GTSNPN and SVGIG (reference sequence). With 4 bases clipped from V and 8 bases from J, the junction kept 7 bases outside the gene matches. The CDR3 covers 13 residues.